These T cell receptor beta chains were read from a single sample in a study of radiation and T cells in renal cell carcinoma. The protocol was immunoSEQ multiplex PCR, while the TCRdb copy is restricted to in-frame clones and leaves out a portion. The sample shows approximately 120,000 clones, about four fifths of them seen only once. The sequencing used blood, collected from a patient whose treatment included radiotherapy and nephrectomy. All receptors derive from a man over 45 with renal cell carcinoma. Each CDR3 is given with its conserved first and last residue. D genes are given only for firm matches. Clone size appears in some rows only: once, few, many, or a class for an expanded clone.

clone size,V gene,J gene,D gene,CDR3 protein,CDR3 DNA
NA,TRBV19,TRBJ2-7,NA,CASSIDLGRGDREQYF,TGTGCCAGTAGTATAGATCTGGGACGGGGTGATCGCGAGCAGTACTTC
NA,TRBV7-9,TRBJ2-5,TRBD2,CASSPGGRQETQYF,TGTGCCAGCAGCCCCGGGGGGAGGCAAGAGACCCAGTACTTC
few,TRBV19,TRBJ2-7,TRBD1,CASSWTRTGVYEQYF,TGTGCCAGTAGTTGGACCCGGACAGGGGTCTACGAGCAGTACTTC
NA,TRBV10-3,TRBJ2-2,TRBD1,CAISPGTGRTGELFF,TGTGCCATCAGTCCCGGGACAGGGCGTACCGGGGAGCTGTTTTTT
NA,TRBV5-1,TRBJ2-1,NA,CASSLLSTSYNEQFF,TGCGCCAGCAGCTTACTTTCGACCTCCTACAATGAGCAGTTCTTC
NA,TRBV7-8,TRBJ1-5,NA,CASSLDGQSNQPQHF,TGTGCCAGCAGCTTAGACGGTCAGAGCAATCAGCCCCAGCATTTT
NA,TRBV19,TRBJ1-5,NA,CASSTLTLPQHF,TGTGCCAGTAGTACCTTGACATTGCCCCAGCATTTT
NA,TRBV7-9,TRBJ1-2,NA,CASSYSTGTLYGYTF,TGTGCCAGCAGCTATTCTACCGGGACACTCTATGGCTACACCTTC
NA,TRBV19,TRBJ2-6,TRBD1,CASSRQGSSGANVLTF,TGTGCCAGTAGCCGACAGGGTAGCTCTGGGGCCAACGTCCTGACTTTC
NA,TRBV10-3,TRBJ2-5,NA,CAISADNQETQYF,TGTGCCATCTCCGCAGACAACCAAGAGACCCAGTACTTC
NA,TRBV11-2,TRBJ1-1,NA,CASSLAMNTEAFF,TGTGCCAGCAGCTTAGCAATGAACACTGAAGCTTTCTTT
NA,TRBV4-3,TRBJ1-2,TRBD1,CASSQNRGRGYTF,TGCGCCAGCAGCCAAAACAGGGGTCGGGGCTACACCTTC
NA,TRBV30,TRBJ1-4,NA,CAWSDWGTTNEKLFF,TGCGCCTGGAGTGACTGGGGGACAACTAATGAAAAACTGTTTTTT
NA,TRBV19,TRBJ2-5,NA,CASSNTGLPGETQYF,TGTGCCAGTAGTAACACAGGGTTGCCGGGAGAGACCCAGTACTTC